The source of this T cell receptor (beta chain) is a study of T cells after yellow fever vaccination. Study-wide findings and caveats: At under 98% for CD4 and over 80% for CD8, most primary-vaccination clones showed up again after the booster.

The CDR3 is 13 amino acids. V was pared by 7 bases and J by 3 bases, with 10 bases between. The study made its TCR cDNA through 5'RACE template switching. That step introduced a universal primer site along with UMIs. Using its own MiXCR run on the 5' RACE reads, TCRdb lists one record per CDR3 protein. The data hold over 200,000 distinct CDR3 sequences, with 6% to 8% observed a single time. Of note for this clonotype: Its antigen is not identified.

This TCR was recovered from a man aged 25 to 40 who received the YFV17D yellow fever vaccine. Specimen: CD4+ T cells sorted from PBMCs, collected on the day of the yellow fever booster vaccination. The chain uses TRBV12-3 or TRBV12-4 and TRBJ1-5; D unclear. CDR3 nucleotides: TGTGCCAGCACCACGGACCCCAATCAGCCCCAGCATTTT. This encodes CASTTDPNQPQHF.